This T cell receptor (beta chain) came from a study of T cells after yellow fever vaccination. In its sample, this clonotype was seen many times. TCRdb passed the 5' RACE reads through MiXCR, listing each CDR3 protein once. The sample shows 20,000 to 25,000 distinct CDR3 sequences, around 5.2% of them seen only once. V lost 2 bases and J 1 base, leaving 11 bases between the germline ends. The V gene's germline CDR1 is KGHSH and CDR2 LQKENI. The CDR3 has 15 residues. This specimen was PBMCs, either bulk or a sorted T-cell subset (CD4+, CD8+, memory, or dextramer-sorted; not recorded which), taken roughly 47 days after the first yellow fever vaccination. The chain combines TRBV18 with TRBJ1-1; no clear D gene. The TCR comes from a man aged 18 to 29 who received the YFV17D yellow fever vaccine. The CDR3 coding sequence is TGTGCCAGCTCACCAGATCCAGCGCAGAACACTGAAGCTTTCTTT. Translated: CASSPDPAQNTEAFF.